This entry describes one T cell receptor beta chain. This entry belongs to a study of blood T cell repertoires in COVID-19. Looking at the study overall: PBMCs, B-cell-depleted T cells, or T cells provided the cDNA or gDNA that made up the material.

The table came from immunoSEQ multiplex PCR; TCRdb's copy has only in-frame clones and leaves some out. The data contain approximately 250,000 clones, roughly 86% of them seen just once; the ten biggest clones take up around 5%. The TCR was taken from a woman aged 60-70 years with COVID-19, enrolled during active disease. Sequences were obtained from peripheral blood.

The CDR3 reads CAIRGVGNEKLFF. For the CDR3, the DNA is TGTGCCATCAGGGGAGTCGGAAATGAAAAACTGTTTTTT. The chain employs TRBV10-3 and TRBJ1-4; D uncertain. CDR1 is ENHRY and CDR2 is SYGVKD in the germline V gene. CDR3 size: 13 residues. V gave up 6 bases and J gave up 5 bases, with 10 bases separating them.